Each of the 9 T cell receptor beta chains below was sequenced from the same sample in a study of shared clonotypes between healthy human individuals. Here immunoSEQ multiplex PCR was the method, and the copy in TCRdb shows in-frame clones only, minus some. The sample holds some 660,000 clones; about 80% are singletons and the top ten take roughly 2%. Sequenced: memory CD4+ T cells sorted from blood. Subset indicated: CD45RA-negative fraction. These receptor sequences come from a woman younger than 45 in good health.

This clone was seen ten or more times. This rearrangement joins TRBV6-1 to TRBJ1-1, with TRBD1 identical over 8 bases. CDR1 is MNHNS, CDR2 SASEGT, per germline. The CDR3 is made up of 14 amino acids. V was clipped by 5 bases and J by 4 bases; unmatched bases: 6. CDR3 in amino acids: CASSTTGVGTEAFF. As DNA, the CDR3 is TGTGCCAGCAGTACGACAGGGGTGGGCACTGAAGCTTTCTTT.

The chain joins TRBV18 to TRBJ1-1; D is ambiguous. The CDR3 runs 16 residues. Germline V CDR1 and CDR2: KGHSH, LQKENI. V lost 2 bases, J lost 0 bases, and 13 bases lay in between. The CDR3 coding sequence is TGTGCCAGCTCACCAGACCCTGGCTCGATGAACACTGAAGCTTTCTTT. Protein sequence: CASSPDPGSMNTEAFF.

This clone occurred many times. The chain joins TRBV5-6 to TRBJ2-1; tentatively, D is TRBD2 (6 bases). The V end was cut by 0 bases, the J end by 8 bases, with 21 bases between. This CDR3 region has 17 residues. Per the germline V gene, CDR1 is SGHDT and CDR2 is YYEEEE. This CDR3 is CASSLAGGTETLDEQFF. CDR3 bases: TGTGCCAGCAGCTTGGCGGGCGGGACTGAAACCTTGGATGAGCAGTTCTTC.

This clone was detected only once. The CDR3 loop reads CASSLAGVAYEQYF. CDR3 nucleotides: TGCGCCAGCAGTTTAGCGGGAGTTGCCTACGAGCAGTACTTC. V usage is TRBV5-1 and J usage is TRBJ2-7, with 9 bases lining up with TRBD2. Per the germline V gene, CDR1 is SGHRS and CDR2 is YFSETQ. This CDR3 is 14 amino acids long. J gave up 2 bases and V 5 bases, and 5 bases lay outside the gene matches.

This clone was recorded many times. The rearrangement links TRBV28 to TRBJ1-4; TRBD1 matches at 7 bases. The CDR3 spans 14 residues. The J segment lost 10 bases and the V segment lost 6 bases, leaving 11 bases of the junction unmatched. Germline CDR1 MDHEN, CDR2 SYDVKM. Here the CDR3 reads CASRYRDSHGKLFF. In nucleotides, the CDR3 is TGTGCCAGCAGATACCGGGACAGTCACGGAAAACTGTTTTTT.

V usage is TRBV27 and J usage is TRBJ2-3, with 8 bases aligning to TRBD2. Trimming at V came to 7 bases and at J to 8 bases, leaving 14 bases not matched to a gene. The CDR3 length is 15 residues. Germline CDR1 MNHEY, CDR2 SMNVEV (reference sequence). CDR3 in amino acids: CASTPAGVGLVTQYF. The CDR3 nucleotides are TGTGCCAGCACCCCAGCGGGAGTAGGCCTTGTTACGCAGTATTTT.

Points on this clone: Other DNA sequences in this specimen translate into the identical CDR3. The rearrangement joins TRBV20-1 to TRBJ2-5; D not certain. V was clipped by 3 bases and J by 4 bases, with 3 bases between them. The CDR3 totals 10 residues. Germline values: CDR1 DFQATT, CDR2 SNEGSKA (reference sequence). In DNA form, the CDR3 reads TGCAGTGCTAGGGGAGAGACCCAGTACTTC. It translates to CSARGETQYF.

The CDR3 loop is CASLSYNYGYTF. Here the CDR3 DNA reads TGCGCCAGCCTTTCTTATAACTATGGCTACACCTTC. The J gene is TRBJ1-2, the V gene TRBV10-2, with D unclear. CDR3 length: 12 residues. Germline assignment: CDR1 WSHSY and CDR2 SAAADI. V lost 8 bases to trimming and J lost 1 base, with 8 bases between them.

This chain joins TRBV5-4 and TRBJ2-3; a possible D gene is TRBD1 (6 bases). With 2 bases removed from V and 2 bases from J, the gap between germline ends came to 12 bases. CDR1 SGHNT and CDR2 YYREEE come from the germline V gene (reference sequence). CDR3 size: 15 residues. In nucleotides, the CDR3 is TGTGCCAGCAGCTTTGACAGGCGGTACACAGATACGCAGTATTTT. This encodes CASSFDRRYTDTQYF.